The rows below give T cell receptor beta chains drawn from one sample of a study of T cells expressing NK-cell markers. TCRdb re-called the 5' RACE reads; one entry per CDR3 protein, DNA not given. The sample has a few hundred thousand distinct CDR3 sequences, and its top ten clones hold roughly 5.2%. The sample was blood T cells: a sorted CD56 or NKG2C T cell subset, CD4+ or CD8+ T cells, or bulk PBMC T cells (not recorded which). The receptors were sampled from a man aged 18-69 years in good health. The CDR3 runs from the conserved cysteine through the conserved F or W. The order of the fields is V gene, J gene, CDR3 protein.

V: TRBV18; J: TRBJ2-1; CDR3: CASSPSTGAQGEQFF
V: TRBV7-9; J: TRBJ2-5; CDR3: CASSSGRGESQETQYF
V: TRBV15; J: TRBJ1-4; CDR3: CATSRDLGATNEKLFF
V: TRBV28; J: TRBJ2-6; CDR3: CASSLNRGLANVLTF
V: TRBV19; J: TRBJ1-2; CDR3: CASSIWGRGSANYGYTF
V: TRBV10-3; J: TRBJ2-5; CDR3: CAISEDGRGSTEETQYF
V: TRBV6-1; J: TRBJ1-2; CDR3: CASSPLKTVNYGYTF
V: TRBV6-1; J: TRBJ2-7; CDR3: CASSPGGTSSSEQYF
V: TRBV7-9; J: TRBJ1-1; CDR3: CASSLTAGRTEAFF
V: TRBV7-3; J: TRBJ2-1; CDR3: CASSLRGPTASSGGRFYNEQFF
V: TRBV6-5; J: TRBJ2-5; CDR3: CASSHSTGLAGGKETQYF
V: TRBV28; J: TRBJ2-7; CDR3: CASSSPGTGYSYEQYF
V: TRBV5-1; J: TRBJ2-5; CDR3: CASSISTQGARETQYF
V: TRBV6-6; J: TRBJ2-7; CDR3: CASSEQGSYEQYF
V: TRBV19; J: TRBJ1-5; CDR3: CASSIDDPGRNQPQHF
V: TRBV7-9; J: TRBJ1-2; CDR3: CASSLWGSTGYTF
V: TRBV19; J: TRBJ1-6; CDR3: CASSIEQGDLSPLHF
V: TRBV6-1; J: TRBJ2-3; CDR3: CASSTPGVGGFTQYF
V: TRBV18; J: TRBJ2-7; CDR3: CASSPGVVRDPRKGEQYF
V: TRBV20-1; J: TRBJ2-3; CDR3: CSAEDYSTDTQYF
V: TRBV12-3/TRBV12-4; J: TRBJ1-2; CDR3: CASSPGLTGATVRHTF
V: TRBV2; J: TRBJ1-1; CDR3: CASNPSGRMNTEAFF
V: TRBV7-9; J: TRBJ2-3; CDR3: CASSPRTGYADTQYF
V: TRBV11-2; J: TRBJ1-2; CDR3: CASSLVKGAYGYTF
V: TRBV5-4; J: TRBJ2-5; CDR3: CASSSNSGAKTQYF
V: TRBV18; J: TRBJ1-2; CDR3: CASSPLPYRVSEYGYTF